This TCR beta chain emerged from a study of cytomegalovirus exposure and HLA in healthy donors. Study overall: The 90 to 150 validation repertoires, a later analysis reported, used the same platform as the approximately 650 first-cohort repertoires. Study-level points and caveats: As was reported, the classifier diagnosed cytomegalovirus status with high specificity and sensitivity.

This CDR3 is built from 15 residues. Trimming removed 6 bases at V and 9 bases at J, with 18 bases between. Germline CDR1 reads LNHDA; CDR2 reads SQIVND (reference sequence). The repertoire was sequenced with immunoSEQ multiplex PCR; TCRdb's copy has only in-frame clones and lacks some. Of about 150,000 clones listed, more than 80% were seen once; the top ten hold about 6.7%. Comment on this clone: Its antigen is unidentified.

Separate from the roughly 670-subject first cohort, the roughly 120-subject validation cohort was the one that the donors belonged to. This TCR derives from a woman aged 25 to 39 in good health and CMV-seropositive. V is TRBV19 and J is TRBJ1-6; D might be TRBD1 (6 bases). Sequenced input: PBMCs. CDR3 DNA sequence: TGTGCCAGTAGAGGGGGAACAGCTTCGAGTTCACCCCTCCACTTT. This codes for CASRGGTASSSPLHF.